The 30 T cell receptor beta chains below were found in one sample sequenced in a study of blood T cell repertoires in COVID-19. Assay: immunoSEQ multiplex PCR; the TCRdb copy retains only in-frame clones and omits some. This sample has about 180,000 clones, with about 90% found just once. The sequencing sample was made of peripheral blood. Receptors originate from an older man with active or convalescent COVID-19.

This CDR3 is CAISETGTVYNEQFF. For the CDR3, the DNA is TGTGCCATCAGTGAAACGGGGACAGTGTACAATGAGCAGTTCTTC. This chain uses TRBV10-3 with TRBJ2-1; 7 positions match TRBD1. CDR3 length equals 15 residues. In germline, CDR1 is ENHRY, CDR2 SYGVKD. The V and J ends lost 3 bases and 4 bases, in that order; junction bases with no gene match: 6.

The chain links TRBV11-2 to TRBJ2-5, with a tentative D call TRBD1 (6 bases). CDR1 and CDR2 (germline): SGHAT, FQNNGV. The CDR3 is made up of 13 amino acids. The V end was cut by 6 bases, the J end by 7 bases, with 15 bases between. The CDR3 is CASSSDRSRTQYF. The CDR3 nucleotides read TGTGCCAGCAGTTCCGACAGGTCTAGGACCCAGTACTTC.

V and J are TRBV10-2 and TRBJ2-7; D is perhaps TRBD2 (6 bases). V was shortened by 1 base and J by 7 bases, with 8 bases between the two germline ends. The CDR3 is 12 amino acids. Germline V gene lookup returns CDR1 WSHSY and CDR2 SAAADI. The CDR3 reads CASSEYGGEQYF. The CDR3 nucleotides are TGCGCCAGCAGTGAGTACGGGGGAGAGCAGTACTTC.

The chain joins TRBV7-3 to TRBJ1-5; D is ambiguous. The length of the CDR3 is 17 residues. Germline CDR1 and CDR2: SGHTA and FQGTGA. Trimming pared 0 bases from V and 4 bases from J, leaving 16 bases between. The DNA for the CDR3 is TGTGCCAGCAGCTTAACAGGTAGAGGGTTCAAGAATCAGCCCCAGCATTTT. Its protein is CASSLTGRGFKNQPQHF. The whole variable domain, remainder taken from reference TRBV7-3 and TRBJ1-5, is GAGVSQTPSNKVTEKGKYVELRCDPISGHTALYWYRQSLGQGPEFLIYFQGTGAADDSGLPNDRFFAVRPEGSVSTLKIQRTERGDSAVYLCASSLTGRGFKNQPQHFGDGTRLSIL.

The gene calls are TRBV27 and TRBJ1-4; the D gene is possibly TRBD1 (6 bases). Trimming removed 5 bases from V and 5 bases from J, with 15 bases in between. Germline loops: CDR1 MNHEY, CDR2 SMNVEV (reference sequence). The length of the CDR3 is 15 residues. The CDR3 reads CASSPRLTGNEKLFF. Here the CDR3 DNA reads TGTGCCAGCAGTCCGCGTCTCACAGGGAATGAAAAACTGTTTTTT.

V usage is TRBV18 and J usage is TRBJ1-1; 7 positions agree with TRBD1. The CDR3 totals 14 residues. V gave up 6 bases and J gave up 0 bases; unmatched junction bases: 4. Looked up from germline, CDR1 is KGHSH and CDR2 is LQKENI. CDR3 protein: CASSLDRMNTEAFF. In DNA form, the CDR3 reads TGTGCCAGCTCCCTGGACAGGATGAACACTGAAGCTTTCTTT.

This clone was picked up a small number of times. This chain joins TRBV5-1 and TRBJ1-2; D may be TRBD1 (5 bases). Trimming pared 4 bases from V and 5 bases from J, leaving 21 bases between. The CDR3 is made up of 16 amino acids. Germline V CDR1 and CDR2: SGHRS, YFSETQ. The CDR3 region has the DNA TGCGCCAGCAGCCCCTACGGCGGGGGAGCCGTGTATGGCTACACCTTC. This codes for CASSPYGGGAVYGYTF.

J is TRBJ1-1 and V is TRBV7-2, with a possible D match to TRBD1 (6 bases). The germline V gene encodes CDR1 SGHTA and CDR2 FQGNSA. Trimming stripped 5 bases from V and 1 base from J, with 14 bases between. This CDR3 region has 15 residues. Here the CDR3 DNA reads TGTGCCAGCAGCCCTCACCCAGGGGAGAACACTGAAGCTTTCTTT. Residues: CASSPHPGENTEAFF.

This clone turned up a few times. The V and J genes are TRBV2 and TRBJ2-3, with TRBD2 matching 8 bases. J lost 4 bases, V lost 8 bases, and 11 bases had no gene match. The V gene's germline CDR1 is SNHLY and CDR2 FYNNEI. This CDR3 is 15 amino acids long. The DNA for the CDR3 is TGTGCCAGCGCTCTCTTGGGACTAGGCGCAGATACGCAGTATTTT. Translated, it gives CASALLGLGADTQYF.

The rearrangement joins TRBV7-2 to TRBJ2-5; TRBD1 agrees at 8 bases. V lost 5 bases to trimming and J lost 5 bases; unmatched junction nucleotides: 7. The germline V gene encodes CDR1 SGHTA and CDR2 FQGNSA. This CDR3 comprises 14 residues. In nucleotides, the CDR3 is TGTGCCAGCAGCCGTGACAGGGGTGGGGAGACCCAGTACTTC. Its translation is CASSRDRGGETQYF.

The chain carries TRBV6-2 or TRBV6-3 and TRBJ2-1, with 9 bases identical to TRBD2. CDR3 length equals 17 residues. Per the germline V gene, CDR1 is MNHEY and CDR2 is SVGEGT. The V and J ends lost 4 bases and 3 bases, in that order; junction bases with no gene match: 10. In DNA, the CDR3 is TGTGCCAGCAGTTTTTCCCCCGGGACTAGCAACTACAATGAGCAGTTCTTC. Its protein product is CASSFSPGTSNYNEQFF.

The chain recombines TRBV6-2 or TRBV6-3 with TRBJ2-7; D gene uncertain. Per germline, CDR1 MNHEY and CDR2 SVGEGT. Trimming took off 2 bases at V and 2 bases at J, with 13 bases between the two ends. The CDR3 extends over 15 amino acids. CDR3 bases: TGTGCCAGCAGTTACCTGACTGTAGCTACCTACGAGCAGTACTTC. As protein: CASSYLTVATYEQYF.

With regard to this clone: Other DNA sequences in the same sample also yield this CDR3. The chain uses TRBV11-3 and TRBJ2-3; D is possibly TRBD1 (5 bases). This CDR3 is 13 amino acids long. The V end was cut by 1 base, the J end by 5 bases, with 7 bases between. CDR1 SGHNT and CDR2 YENEEA come from the germline V gene. This CDR3 is CASSLGQGDTQYF. CDR3 nucleotides: TGTGCCAGCAGCTTAGGCCAGGGAGATACGCAGTATTTT.

V gene TRBV9 combines with J gene TRBJ2-5; a possible D gene is TRBD2 (5 bases). The V and J ends lost 4 bases and 2 bases respectively, with 15 bases between them. The CDR3 is 15 residues long. In germline, CDR1 is SGDLS, CDR2 YYNGEE. The CDR3: CASSLLGSGQETQYF. In DNA, the CDR3 is TGTGCCAGCAGCCTCCTGGGTTCGGGACAAGAGACCCAGTACTTC. The full variable domain, its missing parts supplied by reference TRBV9 and TRBJ2-5, is DSGVTQTPKHLITATGQRVTLRCSPRSGDLSVYWYQQSLDQGLQFLIQYYNGEERAKGNILERFSAQQFPDLHSELNLSSLELGDSALYFCASSLLGSGQETQYFGPGTRLLVL.

This rearrangement joins TRBV14 to TRBJ2-2; D perhaps matches TRBD2 (5 bases). The CDR3 has 14 amino acids. Germline V lookup: CDR1 SGHDN, CDR2 FVKESK. Trimming took 5 bases from V and 1 from J, leaving 8 bases between them. CDR3 coding DNA: TGTGCCAGCAGCAGAGGGAGGAACACCGGGGAGCTGTTTTTT. It encodes CASSRGRNTGELFF.

V gene TRBV4-2 combines with J gene TRBJ2-1; no definite D call. CDR1 and CDR2 (germline): LGHNA, YNFKEQ. V shed 1 base and J shed 5 bases, with 18 bases lying between them. The CDR3 spans 17 residues. The CDR3 DNA sequence: TGTGCCAGCAGCCAAGTAGTTCCGGAGACTGAGGACAATGAGCAGTTCTTC. Amino acid sequence: CASSQVVPETEDNEQFF.

This clone was counted a few times. This sequence joins TRBV2 and TRBJ2-7; D might be TRBD1 (5 bases). The V gene lost 8 bases and the J gene lost 0 bases, with 5 bases spanning the gap. The CDR3 consists of 11 residues. The germline V gene has CDR1 SNHLY and CDR2 FYNNEI. The CDR3 region has the DNA TGTGCCAGCGACAGCTCCTACGAGCAGTACTTC. It specifies CASDSSYEQYF.

This chain links TRBV19 with TRBJ1-1, with 8 bases identical to TRBD1. The ends lost 2 bases at V and 10 bases at J; junction bases unmatched: 12. The V gene's germline CDR1 is LNHDA and CDR2 SQIVND (reference sequence). This CDR3 comprises 15 residues. CDR3 sequence: CASSIPGTGGFRAFF. CDR3 bases: TGTGCCAGTAGTATACCAGGAACAGGGGGTTTTAGAGCTTTCTTT. Together with reference TRBV19 and TRBJ1-1, the CDR3 gives the full variable domain: DGGITQSPKYLFRKEGQNVTLSCEQNLNHDAMYWYRQDPGQGLRLIYYSQIVNDFQKGDIAEGYSVSREKKESFPLTVTSAQKNPTAFYLCASSIPGTGGFRAFFGQGTRLTVV.

In its sample, this clone was seen once. The chain carries TRBV10-3 and TRBJ2-1; 11 nucleotides line up with TRBD1. V trimming: 5 bases; J trimming: 3 bases; junction bases outside the gene matches: 3. The CDR3 consists of 15 residues. The germline gives CDR1 ENHRY, CDR2 SYGVKD. CDR3 sequence (DNA): TGTGCCATCAGTCGAGGGACAGGGGGCTACAATGAGCAGTTCTTC. Its protein product is CAISRGTGGYNEQFF.

This chain connects TRBV25-1 to TRBJ2-5, with TRBD1 identical over 11 bases. The germline gives CDR1 MGHDK, CDR2 SYGVNS. V shed 3 bases, J shed 3 bases, and the junction held 6 bases outside the gene matches. The CDR3 loop spans 16 amino acids. CDR3 nucleotides: TGTGCCAGCAGTGATTTCGGACAGGGGGCTGAAGAGACCCAGTACTTC. Translation gives CASSDFGQGAEETQYF.

The chain joins TRBV6-6 to TRBJ1-2; possibly TRBD1 for D (6 bases). Germline V gene lookup returns CDR1 MNHNY and CDR2 SVGAGI (reference sequence). This CDR3 contains 16 residues. V shed 6 bases and J shed 5 bases, with 22 bases lying between them. CDR3 DNA: TGTGCCAGCAGCCTCGAGGGGGTTCTCTCGCTTTATGGCTACACCTTC. Protein sequence: CASSLEGVLSLYGYTF.

This clone was seen ten or more times. The chain recombines TRBV19 with TRBJ2-7; 11 nucleotides match TRBD2. J gave up 5 bases and V 2 bases, and 8 bases lay outside the gene matches. Germline V gives CDR1 LNHDA, CDR2 SQIVND (reference sequence). The CDR3 runs to 16 residues. The CDR3 here is CASSIRASGRFDEQYF. The CDR3 DNA sequence: TGTGCCAGTAGTATAAGGGCTAGCGGGAGGTTCGACGAGCAGTACTTC.

The chain couples TRBV28 to TRBJ2-7; a weak D match, TRBD2 (5 bases). V dropped 4 bases and J dropped 2 bases, with 15 bases sitting between them. The CDR3 has 15 amino acids. From germline, CDR1 is MDHEN and CDR2 SYDVKM. This CDR3 reads CASSSPHSSAYEQYF. DNA of the CDR3: TGTGCCAGCAGTTCCCCCCATAGTAGCGCCTACGAGCAGTACTTC.

The CDR3 loop is CASSRDFTYNEQFF. In DNA form, the CDR3 reads TGCGCCAGCAGCAGGGACTTTACCTACAATGAGCAGTTCTTC. V and J are TRBV5-1 and TRBJ2-1; the D gene is possibly TRBD2 (6 bases). Trimming took off 4 bases at V and 2 bases at J, with 10 bases between the two ends. There are 14 residues in the CDR3. Germline assignment: CDR1 SGHRS and CDR2 YFSETQ.

The chain couples TRBV11-2 to TRBJ2-1; 8 nucleotides line up with TRBD2. V lost 5 bases to trimming and J lost 7 bases; unmatched junction nucleotides: 4. Germline CDR1 reads SGHAT; CDR2 reads FQNNGV. The CDR3 has 13 residues. Here the CDR3 DNA reads TGTGCCAGCAGCCCCCCGGGGGGGAATGAGCAGTTCTTC. Translated: CASSPPGGNEQFF.

A single count supports this clone. The J gene is TRBJ1-6, the V gene TRBV9; 9 bases fit TRBD1. The germline gives CDR1 SGDLS, CDR2 YYNGEE. The J segment lost 0 bases and the V segment lost 3 bases, leaving 4 bases of the junction unmatched. The CDR3 has 17 amino acids. CDR3 bases: TGTGCCAGCAGCGAGGGGACAGGGAGCTCCTATAATTCACCCCTCCACTTT. Translating gives CASSEGTGSSYNSPLHF.

The genes are TRBV6-2 or TRBV6-3 and TRBJ1-4; possible D gene TRBD1, 5 bases. CDR1 MNHEY and CDR2 SVGEGT come from the germline V gene. The V end lost 5 bases, the J end lost 8 bases, and 12 bases lay between the germline ends. The CDR3 consists of 13 residues. CDR3 nucleotide sequence: TGTGCCAGCAGTCGACAGCGCGGAGAAAAACTGTTTTTT. Translating it yields CASSRQRGEKLFF.

The rearrangement links TRBV12-3 or TRBV12-4 to TRBJ1-2; D possibly corresponds to TRBD1 (5 bases). V lost 0 bases and J lost 7, with 6 bases in between. The length of the CDR3 is 12 residues. This CDR3 reads CASSLAGAGYTF. In DNA, the CDR3 is TGTGCCAGCAGTTTAGCAGGGGCTGGCTACACCTTC.

The rearrangement uses TRBV24-1 and TRBJ1-5, with D possibly TRBD1 on 6 matching bases. This CDR3 has 15 amino acids. The ends were cut back, 4 bases at V and 3 bases at J, with 12 bases in the middle. Per germline, CDR1 KGHDR and CDR2 SFDVKD. The DNA of the CDR3 is TGTGCCACCAGTGACCAGGGGCCCTACAATCAGCCCCAGCATTTT. This translates into CATSDQGPYNQPQHF.

J is TRBJ1-3 and V is TRBV10-2; weak D call: TRBD1 (5 bases). Germline values: CDR1 WSHSY, CDR2 SAAADI. Trimming removed 7 bases at V and 8 bases at J, with 15 bases between. The CDR3 runs to 13 residues. The CDR3 here is CASTREPRDTIYF. DNA for the CDR3: TGCGCCAGCACCAGGGAACCCAGGGACACCATATATTTT.